A single sample gave rise to the 8 T cell receptor beta chains below, sequenced in a study of graft-versus-host responses after intestinal transplantation. Their antigens are not known. TCRdb's copy holds only in-frame clones and misses some; the assay was immunoSEQ multiplex PCR. The data contain tens of thousands of clones, around 93% of them singletons. Sequenced here: unstimulated CD4+ T cells sorted from spleen or lymph node cells, sampled before transplant. The source is a human donor who was the organ donor for an intestinal transplant.

This chain joins TRBV9 and TRBJ1-1; no reliable D call. Germline V gene sequence: CDR1 SGDLS, CDR2 YYNGEE. The CDR3 extends over 13 amino acids. Between the trimmed V and J ends, which lost 1 base and 0 bases, there was a span of 4 bases. The CDR3 coding sequence is TGTGCCAGCAGCGTAACCGTGAACACTGAAGCTTTCTTT. Amino acids: CASSVTVNTEAFF. Full variable domain (rest looked up from reference TRBV9 and TRBJ1-1): DSGVTQTPKHLITATGQRVTLRCSPRSGDLSVYWYQQSLDQGLQFLIQYYNGEERAKGNILERFSAQQFPDLHSELNLSSLELGDSALYFCASSVTVNTEAFFGQGTRLTVV.

The CDR3 reads CASSPRREDEQYF. For the CDR3, the DNA is TGTGCCAGCTCACCGCGTAGGGAGGACGAGCAGTACTTC. V and J are TRBV18 and TRBJ2-7; maybe TRBD2 (6 bases). This CDR3 is built from 13 residues. Per germline, CDR1 KGHSH and CDR2 LQKENI. Trimming took 3 bases from V and 5 from J, leaving 11 bases between them.

This clone has a single count. The rearrangement links TRBV6-1 to TRBJ2-1; TRBD2 aligns across 13 bases. There are 16 residues in the CDR3. CDR1 is MNHNS and CDR2 is SASEGT in the germline V gene. The J segment lost 8 bases and the V segment lost 6 bases, leaving 10 bases of the junction unmatched. The CDR3 reads CASSELAGGFVYEQFF. The CDR3 coding sequence is TGTGCCAGCAGCGAACTAGCGGGGGGGTTTGTGTATGAGCAGTTCTTC.

The J gene is TRBJ1-1, the V gene TRBV11-2; D call uncertain. Per germline, CDR1 SGHAT and CDR2 FQNNGV. The CDR3 is 14 residues long. Trimming pared 5 bases from V and 1 base from J, leaving 11 bases between. The CDR3 protein is CASSPYLQNTEAFF. CDR3 DNA: TGTGCCAGCAGCCCATACCTACAGAACACTGAAGCTTTCTTT.

The chain combines TRBV27 with TRBJ2-7, with D perhaps TRBD2 (6 bases). Trimming shortened V by 3 bases and J by 2 bases, and 11 bases separated the two germline ends. The CDR3 runs to 14 residues. Germline CDR1 is MNHEY and CDR2 is SMNVEV (reference sequence). The CDR3 loop reads CASSFIGGAYEQYF. Written as DNA, the CDR3 is TGTGCCAGCAGTTTTATTGGCGGGGCCTACGAGCAGTACTTC.

The rearrangement links TRBV5-1 to TRBJ2-3; D is uncertain. This CDR3 spans 13 amino acids. Trimming took off 8 bases at V and 1 base at J, with 11 bases between the two ends. Germline-derived CDR1 and CDR2 are SGHRS and YFSETQ. The CDR3 region has the DNA TGCGCCAGTAGAGTTGATCGCACAGATACGCAGTATTTT. Translating gives CASRVDRTDTQYF.

Note on this clone: One end of the junction does not line up with germline, which may come from a read error. The DNA of the CDR3 is TGTGCTAGCAGCTTAGAACGGGGCCCGGGAGGGGAGCTGTTTTTT. Residues: CASSLERGPGGELFF. The chain links TRBV7-7 to TRBJ2-2; tentatively, D is TRBD1 or TRBD2 (5 bases each). Looked up from germline, CDR1 is SSHAT and CDR2 is FNYEAQ (reference sequence). The CDR3 is made up of 15 amino acids.

This sequence joins TRBV15 and TRBJ2-7, with 14 bases that match TRBD2. This CDR3 has 17 residues. With 0 bases clipped from V and 6 bases from J, the junction kept 7 bases outside the gene matches. Per germline, CDR1 LNHNV and CDR2 YYDKDF (reference sequence). CDR3 in amino acids: CATSRDYSTSGGGEQYF. CDR3 coding DNA: TGTGCCACCAGCAGAGATTATTCGACTAGCGGGGGGGGCGAGCAGTACTTC.